This TCR beta chain was sequenced for a study of early T cells in non-severe SARS-CoV-2 infection. About the study: Sequencing used unsorted whole-blood bulk RNA, so chains lack pairing.

cDNA molecules, individually, were tagged with unique molecular identifiers. A single record per CDR3 protein comes from TCRdb applying MiXCR to the 5' RACE reads. The repertoire holds tens of thousands of distinct CDR3 sequences, with approximately 12% as singletons. Germline V gene data show CDR1 as LNHNV and CDR2 as YYDKDF (reference sequence). Unmatched junction bases numbered 11, after V lost 7 bases and J lost 4 bases. This CDR3 is built from 15 residues. Findings and caveats of the study: CD4 and private specificities were missed by VDJdb matching, which favored anti-spike CD8 responses.

A note on this clonotype: Its antigen is currently unknown.

Sequenced material: whole blood. The rearrangement joins TRBV15 to TRBJ1-1; 8 positions agree with TRBD1. This receptor was identified in an adult who was a healthcare worker with PCR-confirmed SARS-CoV-2 infection or an uninfected control (not recorded which). This CDR3 is CATTKGRGLGTEAFF. The CDR3 coding sequence is TGTGCCACCACCAAGGGCAGGGGGCTGGGCACTGAAGCTTTCTTT. Supplemented by reference TRBV15 and TRBJ1-1, the full variable domain reads DAMVIQNPRYQVTQFGKPVTLSCSQTLNHNVMYWYQQKSSQAPKLLFHYYDKDFNNEADTPDNFQSRRPNTSFCFLDIRSPGLGDTAMYLCATTKGRGLGTEAFFGQGTRLTVV.